This TCR beta chain was obtained from a study of blood T cell repertoires in COVID-19. Study at large: From the United States, Italy and Spain came samples of acute and convalescent COVID-19. The analysed material was cDNA or gDNA that came from T cells, B-cell-depleted T cells, or PBMCs.

Original processing methods: For nucleated cells, counts were estimated from reference gene primer amplification. This table comes from immunoSEQ multiplex PCR, and its TCRdb copy is limited to in-frame clones, with some not included. V, J and clone size are those of that table, while D and trimming were read from the DNA. The sample lists approximately 66,000 clones, about nine tenths occurring once. The length of the CDR3 is 13 residues. Deletions cut 3 bases from V and 6 bases from J, with 11 bases between. CDR1 and CDR2 (germline): SEHNR, FQNEAQ (reference sequence). The sequence was obtained from a woman in her forties or fifties with active or convalescent COVID-19. The specimen was peripheral blood. V and J are TRBV7-9 and TRBJ1-2; D ambiguous. CDR3 loop: CASSFRLADGYTF. In nucleotides, the CDR3 is TGTGCCAGCAGCTTTAGATTGGCGGATGGCTACACCTTC.